This TCR beta chain is drawn from a study of HIV-infected patients and healthy controls. Whole-study results and caveats: With just sixteen HIV-infected individuals processed, the findings' generality was considered strongly limited. HIV-associated CDR3 frequencies dropped significantly during therapy; CMV-associated ones, mostly rising, changed nonsignificantly. In HIV-infected patients, the apparent post-therapy Gini index recovery did not replicate in size-matched data.

Ten or more counts support this clonotype. The target antigen is unknown. CDR3 length: 14 residues. CDR1 and CDR2 (germline): SGHDT, YYEEEE. V shed 3 bases and J 5 bases; nucleotides not matched to a gene: 5. Follow-up blood was drawn about 14 weeks, roughly three months, after antiretroviral therapy began. All unsorted peripheral T cells were captured because whole blood was used without fractionation. Reverse transcription used about 510 ng RNA and constant-region primers for alpha and beta. Alpha and beta chain libraries were made separately by chain-specific third strand synthesis with multiplexing indices. TCRdb itself ran the 5' RACE reads through MiXCR, one entry per CDR3 protein. The sample contains around 20,000 distinct CDR3 sequences, 8.5% to 9% of which appear only once.

The receptor's source is an adult with HIV infection. Sequencing used blood, obtained during antiretroviral therapy. The V gene is TRBV5-6, the J gene TRBJ1-1, with 9 positions matching TRBD1. In DNA form, the CDR3 reads TGTGCCAGCAGCTCTGGACAGGGGCGAACTGAAGCTTTCTTT. The encoded protein is CASSSGQGRTEAFF.